A selection of T cell receptor beta chains follows, all from one sample in a study of T cell responses to AZD1222 COVID-19 vaccine. The table came from immunoSEQ multiplex PCR; TCRdb's copy has only in-frame clones and leaves some out. The sample includes 120,000 to 150,000 clones, roughly 84% of them seen just once. The starting material was peripheral blood, obtained 28 days after the second AZD1222 dose. These receptors were obtained from an adult who received the AZD1222 COVID-19 vaccine. The CDR3 runs from the conserved cysteine through the conserved F or W. A D gene is named only where the DNA matches it firmly. A row's size may be missing; if present it is once, few, many or a size class.

- | TRBJ2-3 | TRBV4-1 | few | CASSPSRGGDTQYF | TGCGCCAGCAGCCCCTCGAGGGGGGGAGATACGCAGTATTTT
- | TRBJ2-7 | TRBV27 | - | CASSLRGSEQYF | TGTGCCAGCAGTTTACGGGGGAGCGAGCAGTACTTC
- | TRBJ1-1 | TRBV29-1 | - | CSGGRVETEAFF | TGCAGCGGGGGCAGGGTAGAAACTGAAGCTTTCTTT
- | TRBJ2-4 | TRBV15 | once | CATSRDPVDIQYF | TGTGCCACCAGCAGAGATCCGGTGGACATTCAGTACTTC
- | TRBJ1-5 | TRBV9 | - | CASSVGQMDQPQHF | TGTGCCAGCAGCGTAGGACAGATGGATCAGCCCCAGCATTTT
- | TRBJ1-1 | TRBV3-1/TRBV3-2 | - | CASSQDPTLDEAFF | TGTGCCAGCAGCCAAGATCCGACGCTGGATGAAGCTTTCTTT
- | TRBJ2-7 | TRBV11-2 | - | CASSTLFGTPSAYEQYF | TGTGCCAGCAGCACCTTGTTTGGGACTCCCAGCGCCTACGAGCAGTACTTC
TRBD1 | TRBJ1-1 | TRBV27 | - | CASSLFPGTGYTEAFF | TGTGCCAGCAGTTTATTCCCCGGGACAGGGTACACTGAAGCTTTCTTT
- | TRBJ2-3 | TRBV18 | - | CASSRLGGTDTQYF | TGTGCCAGCTCACGCCTGGGGGGCACAGATACGCAGTATTTT
- | TRBJ2-3 | TRBV5-8 | once | CASSRGSFETDTQYF | TGTGCCAGCAGCCGGGGTAGTTTTGAAACAGATACGCAGTATTTT
TRBD1 | TRBJ2-2 | TRBV28 | - | CASGTGWDTGELFF | TGTGCCAGCGGGACAGGGTGGGACACCGGGGAGCTGTTTTTT
- | TRBJ2-7 | TRBV2 | - | CASIKGSSYEQYF | TGTGCCAGCATTAAGGGCAGCTCCTACGAGCAGTACTTC
TRBD1 | TRBJ2-2 | TRBV9 | - | CASSRQGVNGFTGELFF | TGTGCCAGCAGCCGACAGGGGGTCAATGGGTTCACCGGGGAGCTGTTTTTT
- | TRBJ2-7 | TRBV7-6 | - | CASTQHGGQASSYEQYF | TGTGCCAGCACTCAACACGGGGGGCAGGCCAGCTCCTACGAGCAGTACTTC
TRBD1 | TRBJ1-1 | TRBV10-3 | - | CAIRGTGDTEAFF | TGTGCCATCAGGGGGACAGGGGACACTGAAGCTTTCTTT
- | TRBJ2-1 | TRBV11-1 | - | CASGLGRVAEQFF | TGTGCCAGCGGGCTGGGGCGCGTAGCTGAGCAGTTCTTC
TRBD2 | TRBJ2-7 | TRBV9 | - | CASSVGSGAYGEQYF | TGTGCCAGCAGCGTAGGTAGCGGGGCGTATGGCGAGCAGTACTTC
- | TRBJ2-1 | TRBV6-5 | medium-sized | CASSWVGPSNEQFF | TGTGCCAGCAGTTGGGTAGGTCCCTCCAATGAGCAGTTCTTC
- | TRBJ1-4 | TRBV9 | - | CASSSGRVDEKLFF | TGTGCCAGCAGCTCGGGCCGGGTGGATGAAAAACTGTTTTTT
- | TRBJ1-4 | TRBV10-1 | few | CASSDQGEKLFF | TGCGCCAGCAGTGATCAGGGGGAAAAACTGTTTTTT
TRBD1 | TRBJ1-5 | TRBV7-9 | few | CASSMDRGGDQPQHF | TGTGCCAGCAGCATGGACAGGGGAGGGGATCAGCCCCAGCATTTT
- | TRBJ1-2 | TRBV21-1 | - | CASSLGYGYTF | TGTGCCAGCAGCCTGGGGTATGGCTACACCTTC
TRBD1 | TRBJ1-5 | TRBV6-5 | - | CASSLGQGAQPQHF | TGTGCCAGCTCCCTAGGACAGGGCGCTCAGCCCCAGCATTTT
- | TRBJ2-2 | TRBV6-5 | - | CASTPGTGELFF | TGTGCCAGCACCCCCGGCACCGGGGAGCTGTTTTTT
- | TRBJ1-2 | TRBV28 | few | CASTSATANYGYTF | TGTGCCAGCACCTCGGCGACCGCTAACTATGGCTACACCTTC
TRBD1 | TRBJ1-2 | TRBV18 | - | CASSLDRGNYGYTF | TGTGCCAGCTCACTTGACAGGGGGAACTATGGCTACACCTTC
- | TRBJ1-2 | TRBV29-1 | - | CSVDGVSGYTF | TGCAGCGTTGATGGTGTATCTGGCTACACCTTC
- | TRBJ1-1 | TRBV12-3/TRBV12-4 | - | CASRGQSEAFF | TGTGCCAGCAGAGGACAGTCTGAAGCTTTCTTT
- | TRBJ2-5 | TRBV19 | - | CASSTSYGRETQYF | TGTGCCAGTAGTACCTCCTACGGGAGAGAGACCCAGTACTTC
- | TRBJ1-2 | TRBV29-1 | - | CSVDIFNYGYTF | TGCAGCGTTGATATCTTCAACTATGGCTACACCTTC
TRBD2 | TRBJ2-1 | TRBV6-1 | - | CASSGSGSSYNEQFF | TGTGCCAGCAGTGGCAGCGGGAGTTCTTACAATGAGCAGTTCTTC
- | TRBJ1-5 | TRBV3-1/TRBV3-2 | few | CASSQVTGQPQHF | TGTGCCAGCAGCCAAGTAACGGGGCAGCCCCAGCATTTT
TRBD1 | TRBJ1-2 | TRBV18 | - | CASSPGQGSNYGYTF | TGTGCCAGCTCACCCGGACAGGGGTCGAACTATGGCTACACCTTC
TRBD2 | TRBJ2-3 | TRBV11-2 | few | CASSLFSSGRVEPDTQYF | TGTGCCAGCAGCTTGTTTTCTAGCGGGAGGGTCGAGCCAGATACGCAGTATTTT
- | TRBJ1-2 | TRBV5-6 | - | CASSRSPGINYGYTF | TGTGCCAGCAGCCGATCCCCCGGGATTAACTATGGCTACACCTTC
- | TRBJ1-6 | TRBV11-2 | - | CASSLLAGDSPLHF | TGTGCCAGCAGCTTACTGGCAGGGGACTCACCCCTCCACTTT
TRBD1 | TRBJ1-1 | TRBV19 | - | CASSIPVAGGEDTEAFF | TGTGCCAGTAGTATCCCTGTAGCAGGGGGGGAGGACACTGAAGCTTTCTTT
- | TRBJ2-7 | TRBV6-2/TRBV6-3 | - | CASSYQDRTSGAYF | TGTGCCAGCAGTTACCAGGACAGAACATCGGGGGCGTACTTC
- | TRBJ1-3 | TRBV19 | few | CASTHGSHSGNTIYF | TGTGCCAGTACTCACGGGTCACACTCTGGAAACACCATATATTTT
TRBD2 | TRBJ2-5 | TRBV25-1 | - | CASSSAGGNQETQYF | TGTGCCAGCAGTTCAGCGGGAGGCAACCAAGAGACCCAGTACTTC
- | TRBJ2-1 | TRBV27 | - | CASSQVYNEQFF | TGTGCCAGCAGTCAAGTGTACAATGAGCAGTTCTTC
- | TRBJ1-2 | TRBV2 | - | CATQRDGIYGYTF | TGTGCCACCCAAAGAGACGGGATTTATGGCTACACCTTC
- | TRBJ1-2 | TRBV28 | - | CASSLGWSGYTF | TGTGCCAGCAGTTTAGGGTGGAGTGGCTACACCTTC
TRBD1 | TRBJ2-5 | TRBV24-1 | - | CATSDSRQGGETQYF | TGTGCCACCAGTGATTCTCGACAGGGCGGGGAGACCCAGTACTTC
- | TRBJ1-5 | TRBV5-6 | - | CASSWGGQNLNQPQHF | TGTGCCAGCAGCTGGGGGGGGCAGAATCTCAATCAGCCCCAGCATTTT
- | TRBJ2-3 | TRBV10-3 | few | CAISQSGGSTDTQYF | TGTGCCATCAGTCAAAGCGGAGGGAGCACAGATACGCAGTATTTT
- | TRBJ2-3 | TRBV18 | - | CASSLPPATDTQYF | TGTGCCAGCTCACTCCCCCCGGCCACAGATACGCAGTATTTT
TRBD1 | TRBJ1-1 | TRBV11-2 | once | CASSLDTGGENTEAFF | TGTGCCAGCAGCTTAGATACAGGGGGCGAAAACACTGAAGCTTTCTTT
TRBD1 | TRBJ2-2 | TRBV10-3 | - | CATATGLTGELFF | TGTGCCACAGCGACAGGGCTCACCGGGGAGCTGTTTTTT
TRBD2 | TRBJ2-7 | TRBV18 | - | CASSPPSRGGYEQYF | TGTGCCAGCTCACCACCTTCGCGGGGGGGGTACGAGCAGTACTTC
- | TRBJ2-7 | TRBV11-2 | - | CASSPSRTPESEQYF | TGTGCCAGCAGCCCGAGTAGGACCCCCGAAAGCGAGCAGTACTTC
- | TRBJ2-1 | TRBV10-3 | - | CAISESSPGEQFF | TGTGCCATCAGTGAGTCGAGTCCGGGGGAGCAGTTCTTC
- | TRBJ1-5 | TRBV18 | - | CASSRAGRWGNQPQHF | TGTGCCAGCTCACGGGCAGGACGATGGGGCAATCAGCCCCAGCATTTT
- | TRBJ2-3 | TRBV4-2 | - | CASSQGLDRPDTQYF | TGTGCCAGCAGCCAAGGTTTGGACCGTCCCGATACGCAGTATTTT
TRBD2 | TRBJ2-1 | TRBV7-9 | - | CASSYATGLDGDEQFF | TGTGCCAGCAGTTACGCGACGGGACTAGACGGAGATGAGCAGTTCTTC